Following are 8 T cell receptor beta chains from one sample sequenced in a study of T cell repertoires in cytomegalovirus infection. Each CDR3 protein gets one entry after TCRdb re-called the reads with MiXCR. The profile shows 630,000 or so distinct CDR3 sequences, roughly a quarter of them singletons. The sequencing input was CD8+ T cells from PBMCs. Receptors were obtained from a human donor in good health (CMV status not recorded). Some clones in this sample may be carry-over from other donors' samples.

This chain links TRBV4-3 with TRBJ2-2; 7 bases map to TRBD2. This CDR3 contains 15 residues. V trimming: 0 bases; J trimming: 9 bases; junction bases outside the gene matches: 7. Germline V CDR1 and CDR2: LGHNA, YSLEER. The CDR3 DNA sequence: TGCGCCAGCAGCCAAGATCAAAGCGGGACCAGGGAGCTGTTTTTT. Protein: CASSQDQSGTRELFF.

The chain combines TRBV29-1 with TRBJ2-1, with D perhaps TRBD1 (5 bases). V gave up 0 bases and J gave up 7 bases, with 22 bases separating them. The CDR3 consists of 17 residues. Per germline, CDR1 SQVTM and CDR2 ANQGSEA. The CDR3 reads CSVEDELGQGLLNEQFF. The CDR3 DNA reads TGCAGCGTTGAAGACGAGTTAGGGCAGGGATTGCTGAATGAGCAGTTCTTC.

This clonotype was seen only a few times. The chain recombines TRBV28 with TRBJ2-1; tentatively, D is TRBD2 (7 bases). CDR1 is MDHEN, CDR2 SYDVKM, per germline. The CDR3 extends over 17 amino acids. V lost 6 bases to trimming and J lost 1 base, with 19 bases between them. CDR3 bases: TGTGCCAGCAGCCCCGAGGGGGGGGGGATGTCCTACAATGAGCAGTTCTTC. Translated: CASSPEGGGMSYNEQFF.

The chain combines TRBV9 with TRBJ2-7; TRBD2 aligns across 9 bases. Germline values: CDR1 SGDLS, CDR2 YYNGEE. V gave up 0 bases and J gave up 7 bases; unmatched junction bases: 11. The CDR3 extends over 16 amino acids. CDR3 sequence (DNA): TGTGCCAGCAGCGTAGAAGGCGGGGGGGATCTACAAGAGCAGTACTTC. This encodes CASSVEGGGDLQEQYF.

This clonotype has a handful of counts. The chain is built from TRBV7-8 and TRBJ2-3, with 10 bases identical to TRBD2. Germline-derived CDR1 and CDR2 are SGHVS and FQNEAQ. With V trimmed by 3 bases and J by 2 bases, 11 bases remained unmatched. The CDR3 is 18 amino acids. CDR3 region: CASSFPPLLAGDTDTQYF. The DNA for the CDR3 is TGTGCCAGCAGCTTCCCTCCCCTCCTAGCGGGGGACACAGATACGCAGTATTTT.

This clonotype was counted a few times. V gene TRBV20-1 combines with J gene TRBJ2-3; D unresolved. The V and J ends lost 0 bases and 0 bases respectively, with 13 bases between them. The CDR3 runs 16 residues. Germline V gene sequence: CDR1 DFQATT, CDR2 SNEGSKA (reference sequence). The CDR3 loop reads CSARDPRRSSTDTQYF. CDR3 DNA: TGCAGTGCTAGAGATCCTCGACGCTCTAGCACAGATACGCAGTATTTT.

This rearrangement joins TRBV20-1 to TRBJ1-5; D is undetermined. V lost 6 bases to trimming and J lost 4 bases, with 13 bases between them. CDR1 DFQATT and CDR2 SNEGSKA come from the germline V gene (reference sequence). The CDR3 has 13 amino acids. CDR3 loop: CSASTFFNQPQHF. The CDR3 DNA reads as TGCAGTGCGTCGACATTTTTTAATCAGCCCCAGCATTTT.

This clonotype was counted many times. The chain uses TRBV7-8 and TRBJ2-2; TRBD2 agrees at 10 bases. The CDR3 runs 16 residues. Losses at the gene ends were 4 bases for V and 0 bases for J; bases not matched to a gene: 2. Germline CDR1 reads SGHVS; CDR2 reads FQNEAQ. The CDR3 loop reads CASSSLAGTNTGELFF. The DNA of the CDR3 is TGTGCCAGCAGCTCACTAGCGGGGACGAACACCGGGGAGCTGTTTTTT.